A selection of T cell receptor beta chains follows, all from one sample in a study of technical replicates of blood from a few donors. Assay used: immunoSEQ multiplex PCR; TCRdb lists only in-frame clones, some missing. The sample holds about 73,000 clones, 85% to 95% seen once. Material for sequencing was PBMCs. Receptors were obtained from a human donor in good health. Some clones in this sample may be carry-over from other donors' samples. Each CDR3 is given with its conserved first and last residue. The D gene is left open where the match is weak. Some rows have no size entry. The others give once, few or many, or a class for an expanded clone.

j_call clone_size v_call d_call cdr3_aa cdr3_nt
TRBJ1-6 . TRBV28 TRBD1 CASSLTGGVSSPLHF TGTGCCAGCAGTTTAACAGGGGGCGTTAGTTCACCCCTCCACTTT
TRBJ1-2 . TRBV5-1 TRBD1 CASSSPGTGGANYGYTF TGCGCCAGCAGTTCCCCAGGGACAGGGGGCGCGAACTATGGCTACACCTTC
TRBJ2-5 . TRBV18 . CASSLYDGGPGETQYF TGTGCCAGCTCACTCTATGACGGAGGCCCCGGAGAGACCCAGTACTTC
TRBJ1-1 . TRBV6-5 . CASSYTGHQDEAFF TGTGCCAGCAGTTACACGGGACACCAAGATGAAGCTTTCTTT
TRBJ2-3 . TRBV4-2 TRBD2 CASSQASGGRTDTQYF TGTGCCAGCAGCCAAGCCAGCGGGGGCCGCACAGATACGCAGTATTTT
TRBJ1-4 once TRBV18 . CASSPRLAGTNEKLFF TGTGCCAGCTCACCACGCCTGGCGGGAACTAATGAAAAACTGTTTTTT
TRBJ2-5 . TRBV6-5 TRBD1 CASSPPGDREETQYF TGTGCCAGCAGTCCCCCCGGGGACAGGGAAGAGACCCAGTACTTC
TRBJ2-1 . TRBV7-3 TRBD2 CASSLLAGASNEQFF TGTGCCAGCAGCTTATTAGCGGGAGCGTCAAATGAGCAGTTCTTC
TRBJ2-1 . TRBV19 TRBD2 CASTPGGVQFF TGTGCCAGTACCCCTGGGGGGGTGCAGTTCTTC
TRBJ1-1 . TRBV7-2 . CASSFRPEAFF TGTGCCAGCAGCTTCCGTCCCGAAGCTTTCTTT
TRBJ2-1 . TRBV4-1 TRBD2 CASSQDWLAGSYNEQFF TGCGCCAGCAGCCAAGATTGGCTAGCGGGTTCCTACAATGAGCAGTTCTTC
TRBJ2-1 . TRBV7-2 TRBD2 CASSFLAGGDEQFF TGTGCCAGCAGCTTCCTAGCGGGGGGGGATGAGCAGTTCTTC
TRBJ2-7 . TRBV2 . CASSVLADYEQYF TGTGCCAGCAGTGTCTTAGCGGACTACGAGCAGTACTTC
TRBJ1-2 once TRBV27 . CASRSGWQLISNYGYTF TGTGCCAGCAGGTCGGGGTGGCAGCTGATATCTAACTATGGCTACACCTTC
TRBJ1-2 . TRBV27 TRBD1 CASSFNRDSTNYGYTF TGTGCCAGCAGTTTTAATCGGGACAGTACTAACTATGGCTACACCTTC
TRBJ2-5 . TRBV10-3 . CAISEEQMGTQYF TGTGCCATCAGTGAGGAACAGATGGGGACCCAGTACTTC
TRBJ1-6 . TRBV6-4 TRBD1 CASRGGQGATSPLHF TGTGCCAGCAGAGGAGGACAGGGTGCAACCTCACCCCTCCACTTT
TRBJ2-1 . TRBV6-5 . CASRGTSSYNEQFF TGTGCCAGCAGGGGAACTAGCTCCTACAATGAGCAGTTCTTC
TRBJ2-1 . TRBV29-1 TRBD1 CSVADRGDEQFF TGCAGCGTTGCCGACAGGGGTGATGAGCAGTTCTTC
TRBJ1-4 . TRBV7-8 TRBD1 CASSKTGGKTNEKLFF TGTGCCAGCAGCAAAACAGGGGGCAAAACTAATGAAAAACTGTTTTTT
TRBJ1-1 once TRBV5-6 TRBD1 CASSFGDRGTEAFF TGTGCCAGCAGCTTCGGGGACAGGGGCACTGAAGCTTTCTTT
TRBJ2-2 once TRBV27 . CASSLTLRQANTGELFF TGTGCCAGCAGCCTGACGCTTCGACAAGCGAACACCGGGGAGCTGTTTTTT
TRBJ1-1 . TRBV28 . CASSYLGGATEAFF TGTGCCAGCAGTTACCTGGGGGGGGCTACTGAAGCTTTCTTT
TRBJ1-4 . TRBV7-2 . CASSLSVMEKLFF TGTGCCAGCAGCTTATCGGTAATGGAAAAACTGTTTTTT
TRBJ2-5 . TRBV5-4 TRBD1 CASSGQGSAETQYF TGTGCCAGCAGCGGACAGGGGTCAGCGGAGACCCAGTACTTC
TRBJ1-2 . TRBV4-3 TRBD1 CASSQDRPIEGAMANYGYTF TGCGCCAGCAGCCAAGACCGTCCAATTGAGGGGGCGATGGCTAACTATGGCTACACCTTC
TRBJ1-6 . TRBV6-5 . CASMGGNSPLHF TGTGCCAGCATGGGGGGGAATTCACCCCTCCACTTT
TRBJ2-7 . TRBV5-6 . CASSLRYEQYF TGTGCCAGCAGCCTTAGATACGAGCAGTACTTC
TRBJ2-2 . TRBV25-1 TRBD1 CASSKTTSGTGGTGELFF TGTGCCAGCAGTAAAACGACATCCGGGACAGGGGGGACCGGGGAGCTGTTTTTT
TRBJ2-7 . TRBV7-9 . CASSLADTNEQYF TGTGCCAGCTCATTAGCGGATACTAACGAGCAGTACTTC
TRBJ2-3 . TRBV6-5 . CASRRTRAADTQYF TGTGCCAGCAGACGAACGAGGGCGGCAGATACGCAGTATTTT
TRBJ1-5 few TRBV4-3 TRBD1 CASSQDRGIEQPQHF TGCGCCAGCAGCCAGGACAGGGGGATCGAACAGCCCCAGCATTTT
TRBJ2-7 . TRBV2 . CATSGAVGAAYEQYF TGTGCCACCTCCGGTGCGGTAGGGGCAGCCTACGAGCAGTACTTC
TRBJ2-2 . TRBV2 . CASTMTGNTGELFF TGTGCCAGCACTATGACAGGGAACACCGGGGAGCTGTTTTTT
TRBJ2-5 . TRBV5-1 . CASSLAPAETQYF TGCGCCAGCAGCTTGGCCCCAGCGGAGACCCAGTACTTC
TRBJ1-5 . TRBV4-3 TRBD1 CASSQEGTQGYQPQHF TGCGCCAGCAGCCAAGAAGGGACACAGGGGTACCAGCCCCAGCATTTT
TRBJ2-2 . TRBV6-4 TRBD1 CASSDSEEPGQSNTGELFF TGTGCCAGCAGTGACTCGGAGGAACCGGGACAGTCGAACACCGGGGAGCTGTTTTTT
TRBJ2-5 . TRBV11-2 . CASSLVQGQETQYF TGTGCCAGCAGCTTAGTACAGGGACAAGAGACCCAGTACTTC
TRBJ2-7 once TRBV4-1 TRBD1 CASTGTGIHEQYF TGCGCCAGCACCGGGACAGGGATCCACGAGCAGTACTTC
TRBJ2-7 . TRBV5-4 . CASSSGLSYEQYF TGTGCCAGCAGCTCGGGACTCTCCTACGAGCAGTACTTC
TRBJ2-2 . TRBV5-1 TRBD2 CASSSGGGNTGELFF TGCGCCAGCAGCTCCGGGGGGGGGAACACCGGGGAGCTGTTTTTT
TRBJ2-7 . TRBV2 TRBD1 CATGSETGTLLGEQYF TGTGCCACAGGGTCGGAGACAGGGACCCTTTTGGGAGAGCAGTACTTC
TRBJ2-1 . TRBV5-4 TRBD2 CASSPRAGVSYNEQFF TGTGCCAGCAGCCCCCGGGCGGGAGTCTCCTACAATGAGCAGTTCTTC
TRBJ2-1 . TRBV7-3 TRBD2 CASSTSGSDNEQFF TGTGCCAGCAGCACTAGCGGGAGTGACAATGAGCAGTTCTTC
TRBJ1-2 . TRBV6-5 TRBD1 CASRITGANYGYTF TGTGCCAGCAGGATTACAGGGGCTAACTATGGCTACACCTTC
TRBJ2-2 . TRBV2 TRBD1 CASRGTGRNTGELFF TGTGCCAGCAGAGGGACAGGGAGGAACACCGGGGAGCTGTTTTTT
TRBJ2-7 . TRBV5-6 TRBD2 CASSFGLADTYYEQYF TGTGCCAGCAGCTTCGGTCTAGCGGACACTTACTACGAGCAGTACTTC
TRBJ2-2 . TRBV7-9 TRBD2 CASSLRRGIGELFF TGTGCCAGCAGCTTAAGGCGGGGGATCGGGGAGCTGTTTTTT
TRBJ2-3 once TRBV5-6 TRBD2 CASRSGGGPPYF TGTGCCAGCAGGTCCGGGGGGGGGCCCCCATATTTT
TRBJ2-5 . TRBV9 TRBD2 CASSVLAGEGVETQYF TGTGCCAGCAGCGTGCTAGCGGGGGAGGGGGTAGAGACCCAGTACTTC